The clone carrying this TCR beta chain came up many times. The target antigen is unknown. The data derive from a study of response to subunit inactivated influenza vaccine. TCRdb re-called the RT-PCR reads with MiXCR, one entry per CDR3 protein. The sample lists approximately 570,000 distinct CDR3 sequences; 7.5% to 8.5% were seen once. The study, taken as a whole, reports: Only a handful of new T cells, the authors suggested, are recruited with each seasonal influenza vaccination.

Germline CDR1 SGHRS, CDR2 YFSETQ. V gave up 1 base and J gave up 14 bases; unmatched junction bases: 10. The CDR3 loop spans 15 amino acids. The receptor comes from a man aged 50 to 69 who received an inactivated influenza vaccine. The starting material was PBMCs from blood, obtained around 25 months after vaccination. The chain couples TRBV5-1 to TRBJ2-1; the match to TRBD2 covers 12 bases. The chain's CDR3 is CASSLLRTSGNGEFF. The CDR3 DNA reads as TGCGCCAGCAGCTTGTTGAGGACTAGCGGGAATGGGGAGTTCTTC.